This T cell receptor (beta chain) was captured in a study of T cell repertoires in cytomegalovirus infection. One entry per CDR3 protein results from TCRdb running MiXCR on the reads. The table includes some 57,000 distinct CDR3 sequences, around 33% detected once. Study results and limitations: Identification of carriers of CMV plus the relevant HLA was performed using cumulative public TCR beta family frequency.

This clonotype was seen more than once but under ten times. The antigen is unknown. Sequenced sample: PBMCs, sequenced either directly or after in vitro stimulation (not recorded which). The sequence was collected from a human donor in good health (CMV status not recorded). Some clones in this sample may be carry-over from other donors' samples.

In DNA form, the CDR3 reads TGTGCCAGCAGTAGATCTTATACGCAGTATTTT. It encodes CASSRSYTQYF. V is TRBV7-2 and J is TRBJ2-3; unclear D gene. CDR3 size: 11 residues. V was shortened by 6 bases and J by 7 bases, with 8 bases between the two germline ends. Germline V gene lookup returns CDR1 SGHTA and CDR2 FQGNSA.